This T cell receptor (beta chain) came from a study of T cells in Graves' hyperthyroidism and ophthalmopathy. Diagnosis relied on clinical symptoms, serum thyroxine and TRAb, thyroid ultrasound and orbital computed tomography. Turning to this clonotype: The junction departs from germline at one end; a sequencing error may be responsible.

The CDR3 sequence is 13 residues long. Germline V gene data show CDR1 as MNHNY and CDR2 as SVGAGI (reference sequence). Amplification yielded TCR beta CDR3 regions, with RNA transcripts as the source. The HTBI primer set was used in a first-round RT-PCR of the TCR CDR3. Using its own MiXCR run on the multiplex PCR reads, TCRdb lists one record per CDR3 protein. The profile covers about 640,000 distinct CDR3 sequences, with approximately 42% appearing a single time and approximately 6.8% taken by the ten largest. The clonotype was recovered from an adult man with Graves' disease, either hyperthyroidism or ophthalmopathy (not recorded which). V gene TRBV6-6 combines with J gene TRBJ2-5; 7 nucleotides match TRBD2. Sequences were obtained from peripheral blood or thyroid tissue (not recorded which). CDR3 in DNA: TGTACCAGCCGGGCCCACGGGGGGGAGACCCAGTACTTC. The encoded protein is CTSRAHGGETQYF.